Given below is one T cell receptor beta chain in context. The antigen is unknown. These data belong to a study of graft-versus-host responses after intestinal transplantation. Turning to the study itself: Isolated intestinal, liver-intestinal, or multivisceral transplants were what recipients had. After anti-thymocyte globulin induction, recipients took tacrolimus and steroids for around three years. Findings and caveats of the study: Some patients had graft-donor T cell macrochimerism, and their allografts showed high graft-versus-host to host-versus-graft clonal ratios. Recipient marrow showed GvH clones, some seen first in ileum or blood.

The table came from immunoSEQ multiplex PCR; TCRdb's copy has only in-frame clones and leaves some out. Of some 26,000 clones listed, roughly 94% are singletons. This CDR3 has 14 amino acids. V is TRBV21-1 and J is TRBJ2-5; TRBD1 was called by the table and not checked on the DNA. TRBV21-1 is marked as a pseudogene. The TCR comes from a human patient who received an intestinal transplant, so some T cells may come from the graft donor. The sample consisted of PBMCs, taken 156 days after intestinal transplant. The CDR3: CASTGTGGVGDQYF. CDR3 coding DNA: TGTGCCAGCACCGGGACAGGGGGCGTTGGTGACCAGTACTTC.